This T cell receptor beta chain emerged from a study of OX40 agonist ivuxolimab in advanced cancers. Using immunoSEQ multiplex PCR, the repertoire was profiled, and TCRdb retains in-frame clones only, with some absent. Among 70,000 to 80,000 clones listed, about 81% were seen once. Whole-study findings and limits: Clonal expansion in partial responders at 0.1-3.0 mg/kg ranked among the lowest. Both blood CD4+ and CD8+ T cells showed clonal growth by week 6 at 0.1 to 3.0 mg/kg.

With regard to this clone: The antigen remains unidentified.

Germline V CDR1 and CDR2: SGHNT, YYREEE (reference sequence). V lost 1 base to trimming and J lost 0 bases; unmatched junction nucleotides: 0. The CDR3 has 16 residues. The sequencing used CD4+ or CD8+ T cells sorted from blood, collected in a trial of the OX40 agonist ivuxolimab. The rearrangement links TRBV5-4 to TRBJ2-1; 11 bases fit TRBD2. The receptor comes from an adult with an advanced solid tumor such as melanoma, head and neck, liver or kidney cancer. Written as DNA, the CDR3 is TGTGCCAGCAGCTTGCTAGCGGGGGGCTCCTACAATGAGCAGTTCTTC. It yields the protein CASSLLAGGSYNEQFF.